These 4 T cell receptor beta chains came from one sample sequenced in a study of shared clonotypes between healthy human individuals. Using immunoSEQ multiplex PCR, the repertoire was profiled, and TCRdb retains in-frame clones only, with some absent. The sample lists around 2.5 million clones, roughly 93% occurring once. Specimen: naive CD4+ T cells from PBMCs. Noted subset: CD45RA+ positively selected. Receptor source: a man in his late teens or twenties in good health. Some clones in this sample may be carry-over from other donors' samples.

This clone came up once. The chain links TRBV30 to TRBJ2-3; no clear D gene. There are 12 residues in the CDR3. Germline V gene data show CDR1 as GTSNPN and CDR2 as SVGIG (reference sequence). The V end was cut by 6 bases, the J end by 2 bases, with 9 bases between. The CDR3 region has the DNA TGTGCCTGCCGACTCAACACAGATACGCAGTATTTT. Its translation is CACRLNTDTQYF.

This chain connects TRBV19 to TRBJ1-2, with 8 nucleotides matching TRBD1. This CDR3 comprises 14 residues. With 5 bases clipped from V and 7 bases from J, the junction kept 9 bases outside the gene matches. Germline CDR1 is LNHDA and CDR2 is SQIVND (reference sequence). As DNA, the CDR3 is TGTGCCAGTAGTCCGAAGGACAGGGTTAGTGGCTACACCTTC. Protein product: CASSPKDRVSGYTF. The full variable domain, with the rest looked up from reference TRBV19 and TRBJ1-2, is DGGITQSPKYLFRKEGQNVTLSCEQNLNHDAMYWYRQDPGQGLRLIYYSQIVNDFQKGDIAEGYSVSREKKESFPLTVTSAQKNPTAFYLCASSPKDRVSGYTFGSGTRLTVV.

This chain joins TRBV6-6 and TRBJ1-5, with D maybe TRBD1 (5 bases). This CDR3 spans 14 amino acids. CDR1 is MNHNY, CDR2 SVGAGI, per germline (reference sequence). V was trimmed by 10 bases and J by 3 bases, leaving 16 bases between them. The CDR3 sequence is CATKLRGNNQPQHF. The CDR3 DNA sequence: TGTGCCACCAAGCTCCGGGGGAACAATCAGCCCCAGCATTTT.

V and J are TRBV4-2 and TRBJ2-1; TRBD2 matches 10 bases. CDR1 LGHNA and CDR2 YNFKEQ come from the germline V gene. The CDR3 totals 17 residues. V shed 1 base, J shed 4 bases, and the junction held 7 bases outside the gene matches. The CDR3 nucleotides read TGTGCCAGCAGCCAAGGTAAGTCAGCGGGAGGGTACAATGAGCAGTTCTTC. Translating gives CASSQGKSAGGYNEQFF.